The T cell receptor (beta chain) described here comes from a study of CXCR3-negative and CXCR3-positive naive CD8 T cells. Notes on this clonotype: Its matching antigen is unknown.

Via 5' RACE with UMI labels, TRB cDNA libraries were prepared. Reprocessing the 5' RACE reads, TCRdb reports a single entry for every CDR3 protein and omits DNA. Here the sample table reports 130,000 to 150,000 distinct CDR3 sequences. Study-level findings and limits: CXCR3-positive naive cells carried more hydrophobic TRB CDR3s than CXCR3-negative naive cells did.

This CDR3 comprises 14 residues. This rearrangement joins TRBV12-3 or TRBV12-4 to TRBJ1-1; without DNA, the TCRdb call of TRBD1 cannot be checked. This TCR derives from a human donor in good health. Some clones in this sample may be carry-over from other donors' samples. Sequencing was performed on naive CXCR3+ CD8+ T cells from blood. Documented subset: CD45RO-CCR7+CD27+CD95- naive CD8+ T cells expressing CXCR3 (TNR3+). The CDR3 here is CASSSRTFNTEAFF.